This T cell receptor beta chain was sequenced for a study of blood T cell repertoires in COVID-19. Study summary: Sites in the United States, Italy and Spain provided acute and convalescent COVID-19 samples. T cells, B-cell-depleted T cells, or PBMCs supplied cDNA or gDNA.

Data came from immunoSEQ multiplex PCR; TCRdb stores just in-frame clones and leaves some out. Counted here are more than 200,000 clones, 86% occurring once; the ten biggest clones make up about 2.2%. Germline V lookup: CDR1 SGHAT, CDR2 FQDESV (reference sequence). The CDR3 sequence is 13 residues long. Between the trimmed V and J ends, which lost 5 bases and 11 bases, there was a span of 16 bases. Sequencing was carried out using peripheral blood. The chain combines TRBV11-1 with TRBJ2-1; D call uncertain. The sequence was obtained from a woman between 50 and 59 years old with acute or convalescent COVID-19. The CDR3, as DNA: TGTGCCAGCAGCCCCATCGCAGTGTCAAAGCAGTTCTTC. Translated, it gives CASSPIAVSKQFF.